This TCR beta chain originates from a study of blood T cell repertoires in COVID-19. Study as a whole: Material from acute and convalescent COVID-19 was sourced from the United States, Italy and Spain. PBMCs, B-cell-depleted T cells, or T cells were the source of the cDNA or gDNA that made up the material.

As originally analysed: From reference gene primer amplification, estimates of nucleated cell counts were derived. The data were produced by immunoSEQ multiplex PCR, yet TCRdb's version contains in-frame clones alone and is incomplete. V, J and clone size are taken as reported in that table, and D and trimming were inferred from the DNA itself. The sample contains around 70,000 clones, more than 80% of which appear only once. The germline V and J ends were trimmed by 1 base and 5 bases, with 11 bases remaining between them. The germline CDR1 and CDR2 sequences are SGHTA and FQGNSA. The CDR3 has 14 residues.

This TCR came from a woman in her seventies with acute or convalescent COVID-19. The material sequenced was peripheral blood. The chain couples TRBV7-2 to TRBJ1-2, with D possibly TRBD1 on 6 matching bases. In nucleotides, the CDR3 is TGTGCCAGCAGCTTAGGAGGACAGAGTTATGGCTACACCTTC. Amino acids: CASSLGGQSYGYTF.